The 10 T cell receptor beta chains listed next were all sequenced from one sample in a study of neoadjuvant anti-PD-1 for oral cavity cancer (dated by TCRdb to the early 2020s). What the time point label conveys for this sample: before neoadjuvant nivolumab. Library preparation employed the immunoSEQ multiplex PCR assay. TCRdb provides this immuneACCESS table in a form limited to in-frame rearrangements. Some clones are lacking; in checked studies, under half of them reflect an unresolved V gene, and why the rest are absent is not known. Within this sample are approximately 15,000 clones, with 55% to 75% of them counted one time only. Just under 3% of the sample rests with the top ten. The source material was PBMCs, sampled before nivolumab (anti-PD-1) treatment. These receptors were taken from a person between 35 and 79 years old with oral cavity squamous cell carcinoma.

The CDR3 is CAFKWEKLFF. Written as DNA, the CDR3 is TGTGCCTTTAAGTGGGAAAAACTGTTTTTT. The chain is built from TRBV30 and TRBJ1-4; D gene uncertain. Trimming took 7 bases from V and 8 from J, leaving 8 bases between them. This CDR3 contains 10 residues. Germline values: CDR1 GTSNPN, CDR2 SVGIG (reference sequence).

The DNA for the CDR3 is TGTGCCAGCAGCGGAGGGGTAGCAACAGATACGCAGTATTTT. Residues: CASSGGVATDTQYF. The V call is TRBV9, the J call TRBJ2-3; TRBD1 or TRBD2 may be the D gene (5 bases each). Germline V CDR1 and CDR2: SGDLS, YYNGEE. The V and J ends lost 3 bases and 3 bases respectively, with 11 bases between them. The CDR3 runs 14 residues.

This clone showed up just once. The genes are TRBV30 and TRBJ1-1; D is unclear. The CDR3 has 13 amino acids. Germline loops: CDR1 GTSNPN, CDR2 SVGIG (reference sequence). V was trimmed by 0 bases and J by 0 bases, leaving 5 bases between them. The CDR3 bases are TGTGCCTGGAGTGTGGGATTGAACACTGAAGCTTTCTTT. This encodes CAWSVGLNTEAFF. The full variable domain, completed using reference TRBV30 and TRBJ1-1, is SQTIHQWPATLVQPVGSPLSLECTVEGTSNPNLYWYRQAAGRGLQLLFYSVGIGQISSEVPQNLSASRPQDRQFILSSKKLLLSDSGFYLCAWSVGLNTEAFFGQGTRLTVV.

This chain connects TRBV7-8 to TRBJ2-1; 14 positions match TRBD2. This CDR3 contains 19 residues. The V segment lost 4 bases and the J segment 5 bases; nucleotides outside the gene matches: 13. Germline lookup yields CDR1 SGHVS and CDR2 FQNEAQ. CDR3 DNA sequence: TGTGCCAGCAGCTCGCGCCGACTAGCGGGGGGGCCATCTGACAATGAGCAGTTCTTC. Its translation is CASSSRRLAGGPSDNEQFF. Combining the CDR3 with reference TRBV7-8 and TRBJ2-1 gives the whole variable domain GAGVSQSPRYKVAKRGQDVALRCDPISGHVSLFWYQQALGQGPEFLTYFQNEAQLDKSGLPSDRFFAERPEGSVSTLKIQRTQQEDSAVYLCASSSRRLAGGPSDNEQFFGPGTRLTVL.

This chain connects TRBV4-1 to TRBJ1-2, with a weak D call TRBD1 (5 bases). V was trimmed by 0 bases and J by 5 bases, leaving 22 bases between them. Germline CDR1 reads MGHRA; CDR2 reads YSYEKL. The CDR3 runs to 18 residues. CDR3 sequence: CASSQERLTAGFRYGYTF. The CDR3 DNA reads as TGCGCCAGCAGCCAAGAACGCCTTACGGCAGGGTTCAGGTATGGCTACACCTTC.

The chain employs TRBV7-9 and TRBJ1-1; no firm D call. V lost 1 base to trimming and J lost 6 bases, with 12 bases between them. The CDR3 is 14 residues long. Germline CDR1 and CDR2: SEHNR and FQNEAQ (reference sequence). CDR3: CASSLGQREAEAFF. DNA for the CDR3: TGTGCCAGCAGCTTAGGCCAAAGGGAGGCTGAAGCTTTCTTT.

This chain joins TRBV29-1 and TRBJ2-1; perhaps TRBD2 as D (6 bases). Trimming pared 1 base from V and 5 bases from J, leaving 21 bases between. This CDR3 is built from 17 residues. From germline, CDR1 is SQVTM and CDR2 ANQGSEA. CDR3 in DNA: TGCAGCGTTGAAGTAAATGCCTTCTTTGGAGGGGACAATGAGCAGTTCTTC. Protein: CSVEVNAFFGGDNEQFF.

The CDR3 loop is CASSRWTGSVGGYTF. The CDR3, as DNA: TGTGCCAGCAGCAGGTGGACAGGATCCGTTGGTGGCTACACCTTC. This chain links TRBV11-1 with TRBJ1-2; 7 bases are shared with TRBD1. V lost 5 bases and J lost 7; bases outside the gene matches: 13. The CDR3 is made up of 15 amino acids. Germline CDR1 SGHAT, CDR2 FQDESV (reference sequence).

This chain joins TRBV5-4 and TRBJ2-2, with D hard to call. In germline, CDR1 is SGHNT, CDR2 YYREEE (reference sequence). V was pared by 1 base and J by 3 bases, with 4 bases between. The CDR3 has 13 amino acids. The CDR3 loop is CASSLMDTGELFF. The CDR3 DNA reads TGTGCCAGCAGCTTGATGGACACCGGGGAGCTGTTTTTT.

This chain uses TRBV7-2 with TRBJ2-2; TRBD2 agrees at 9 bases. The CDR3 totals 16 residues. With V trimmed by 5 bases and J by 8 bases, 12 bases remained unmatched. The V gene's germline CDR1 is SGHTA and CDR2 FQGNSA. The CDR3 DNA follows: TGTGCCAGCAGCCCAGGATTGGGACTAGCCGAAGGGGAGCTGTTTTTT. Amino acids: CASSPGLGLAEGELFF. Based on the CDR3 plus reference TRBV7-2 and TRBJ2-2, the full variable domain is GAGVSQSPSNKVTEKGKDVELRCDPISGHTALYWYRQSLGQGLEFLIYFQGNSAPDKSGLPSDRFSAERTGGSVSTLTIQRTQQEDSAVYLCASSPGLGLAEGELFFGEGSRLTVL.